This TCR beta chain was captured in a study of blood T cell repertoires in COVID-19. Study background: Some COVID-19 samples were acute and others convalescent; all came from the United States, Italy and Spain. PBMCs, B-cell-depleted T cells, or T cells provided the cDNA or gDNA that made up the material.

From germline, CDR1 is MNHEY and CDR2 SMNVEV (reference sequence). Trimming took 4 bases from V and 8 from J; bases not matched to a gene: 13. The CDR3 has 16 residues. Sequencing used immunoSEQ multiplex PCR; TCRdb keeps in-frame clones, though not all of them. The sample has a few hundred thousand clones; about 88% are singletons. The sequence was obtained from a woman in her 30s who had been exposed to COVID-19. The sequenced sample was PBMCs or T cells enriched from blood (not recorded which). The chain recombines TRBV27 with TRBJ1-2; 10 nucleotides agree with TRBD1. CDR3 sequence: CASSSIGTGAGFGYTF. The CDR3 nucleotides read TGTGCCAGCAGTTCGATCGGGACAGGGGCCGGGTTCGGCTACACCTTC.